The entry that follows covers one T cell receptor beta chain sequence. The data originate from a study of blood T cell repertoires in COVID-19. Using immunoSEQ multiplex PCR, the repertoire was profiled, and TCRdb retains in-frame clones only, with some absent. The sample consists of about 260,000 clones, 87% of them appearing once. This CDR3 contains 18 residues. The germline CDR1 and CDR2 sequences are LGHDT and YNNKEL (reference sequence). The J segment lost 3 bases and the V segment lost 3 bases, leaving 16 bases of the junction unmatched. V usage is TRBV3-1 (or the pseudogene TRBV3-2) and J usage is TRBJ1-2; 7 bases agree with TRBD1. This sequence originates from a middle-aged woman who had recovered from COVID-19. Input material: peripheral blood. The CDR3 sequence: CASSHHAQRDSADYGYTF. Here the CDR3 DNA reads TGTGCCAGCAGCCACCACGCCCAGAGGGACAGCGCGGACTATGGCTACACCTTC.